This is a list of T cell receptor beta chains from one sample in a study of T cells in localized non-small cell lung cancer. The method was immunoSEQ multiplex PCR; TCRdb's version includes in-frame clones alone and lacks a portion of them. The sample contains 20,000 to 30,000 clones, about 91% of which appear only once. The specimen was peripheral blood mononuclear cells, collected before any cancer treatment. The receptors were gathered from a woman between 35 and 75 years old with stage III lung adenocarcinoma. Both conserved end residues are part of each CDR3. The order of the fields is J gene, clone size, V gene, D gene, CDR3 length, CDR3 protein, CDR3 DNA. The D gene is left open where the match is weak. Expanded clones get a size class; other rows say once, few or many, or leave the size out.

TRBJ1-6,.,TRBV2,.,16,CASKGWLTAMNSPLHF,TGTGCCAGCAAGGGGTGGCTGACGGCGATGAATTCACCCCTCCACTTT
TRBJ2-5,.,TRBV28,.,14,CASSPGGLQETQYF,TGTGCCAGCAGCCCCGGGGGTCTCCAAGAGACCCAGTACTTC
TRBJ2-7,.,TRBV18,TRBD2,15,CASSPPAGGPREQYF,TGTGCCAGCTCACCCCCAGCGGGAGGGCCTAGGGAGCAGTACTTC
TRBJ1-1,.,TRBV6-5,TRBD1,15,CASSFSRGRNTEAFF,TGTGCCAGCAGTTTCTCCAGGGGGCGGAACACTGAAGCTTTCTTT
TRBJ1-5,.,TRBV6-5,.,13,CASSYGSNQPQHF,TGTGCCAGCAGTTACGGGAGCAATCAGCCCCAGCATTTT
TRBJ1-4,.,TRBV7-9,.,14,CASSPDRMKEKLFF,TGTGCCAGCAGCCCGGATAGGATGAAGGAAAAACTGTTTTTT
TRBJ1-5,.,TRBV2,TRBD1,15,CASSAGQNSNQPQHF,TGTGCCAGCAGCGCGGGACAGAATAGCAATCAGCCCCAGCATTTT
TRBJ1-1,.,TRBV7-2,.,14,CASSLMGSGTEAFF,TGTGCCAGCAGCTTAATGGGTTCTGGCACTGAAGCTTTCTTT
TRBJ1-1,.,TRBV9,.,14,CASTLDSFNTEAFF,TGTGCCAGCACCCTCGACAGTTTTAACACTGAAGCTTTCTTT
TRBJ2-1,.,TRBV7-8,TRBD2,17,CASSRGLAPGTDNEQFF,TGTGCCAGCAGCCGGGGACTAGCTCCGGGGACCGACAATGAGCAGTTCTTC
TRBJ1-4,few,TRBV2,TRBD1,15,CASRSRQGSGEKLFF,TGTGCCAGCAGGTCGAGACAGGGTTCTGGTGAAAAACTGTTTTTT
TRBJ2-7,.,TRBV6-5,TRBD2,15,CASRPGLAGPYEQYF,TGTGCCAGCAGGCCGGGACTAGCGGGGCCTTACGAGCAGTACTTC
TRBJ2-7,.,TRBV5-4,TRBD2,15,CASSTGLAGGVEQYF,TGTGCCAGCAGCACTGGCCTAGCGGGGGGCGTAGAGCAGTACTTC
TRBJ2-7,.,TRBV27,TRBD1,16,CASSPRWGQAFYEQYF,TGTGCCAGCAGTCCCCGTTGGGGACAGGCCTTCTACGAGCAGTACTTC
TRBJ2-7,.,TRBV5-5,.,15,CASRDGQLSSYEQYF,TGTGCCAGCAGGGACGGACAGCTGAGCTCCTACGAGCAGTACTTC
TRBJ2-5,.,TRBV6-5,TRBD2,13,CASGFGGTETQYF,TGTGCCAGCGGGTTCGGGGGGACAGAGACCCAGTACTTC
TRBJ2-3,.,TRBV6-6,.,15,CASSYSRLRADTQYF,TGTGCCAGCAGTTACTCGCGCCTACGAGCCGATACGCAGTATTTT